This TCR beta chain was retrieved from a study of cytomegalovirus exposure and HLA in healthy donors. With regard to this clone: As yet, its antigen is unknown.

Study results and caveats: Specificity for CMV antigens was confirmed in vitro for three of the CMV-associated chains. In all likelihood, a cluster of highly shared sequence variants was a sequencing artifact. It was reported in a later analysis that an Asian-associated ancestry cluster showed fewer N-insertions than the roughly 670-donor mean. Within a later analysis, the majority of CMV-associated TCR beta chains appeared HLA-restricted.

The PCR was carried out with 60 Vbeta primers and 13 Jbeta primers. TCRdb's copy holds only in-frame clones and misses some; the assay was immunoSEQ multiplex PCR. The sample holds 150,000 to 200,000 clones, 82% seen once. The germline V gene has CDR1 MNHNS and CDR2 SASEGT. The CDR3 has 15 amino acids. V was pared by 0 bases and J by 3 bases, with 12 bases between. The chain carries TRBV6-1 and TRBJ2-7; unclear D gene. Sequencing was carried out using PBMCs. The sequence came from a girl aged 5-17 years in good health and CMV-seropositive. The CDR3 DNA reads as TGTGCCAGCAGTGAAGCGCTAGGTTATCTCTACGAGCAGTACTTC. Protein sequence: CASSEALGYLYEQYF.